These T cell receptor beta chains were read from a single sample in a study of blood T cell repertoires in COVID-19. TCRdb's copy holds only in-frame clones and misses some; the assay was immunoSEQ multiplex PCR. The table lists around 290,000 clones, approximately 87% of them singletons, with 7.8% in the top ten. Sequencing was done on a sample of peripheral blood. Receptors were obtained from a woman aged 45 to 65 who had recovered from COVID-19. CDR3s include the opening cysteine and the closing phenylalanine or tryptophan. A D gene is named only where the DNA matches it firmly. Not all rows give a size; the values are once, few, many and, for expanded clones, a class.

d_call: TRBD1; j_call: TRBJ2-7; v_call: TRBV28; clone_size: NA; cdr3_nt: TGTGCCAGCGGTCGCTGGGACAGGGAAGACTTC; cdr3_aa: CASGRWDREDF
d_call: TRBD1; j_call: TRBJ2-7; v_call: TRBV13; clone_size: NA; cdr3_nt: TGTGCCAGCAGCAGAGGGACAGGGGGCTACGAGCAGTACTTC; cdr3_aa: CASSRGTGGYEQYF
d_call: NA; j_call: TRBJ1-3; v_call: TRBV6-5; clone_size: NA; cdr3_nt: TGTGCCGGTGGCTTCTCTGGAAACACCATATATTTT; cdr3_aa: CAGGFSGNTIYF
d_call: TRBD1; j_call: TRBJ2-3; v_call: TRBV19; clone_size: few; cdr3_nt: TGTGCCAGTGAGTCCGGACAGGGCACAGATACGCAGTATTTT; cdr3_aa: CASESGQGTDTQYF
d_call: TRBD1; j_call: TRBJ2-7; v_call: TRBV2; clone_size: NA; cdr3_nt: TGTGCCAGCACCCTGGGGCAGGGGGTGTCCTACGAGCAGTACTTC; cdr3_aa: CASTLGQGVSYEQYF
d_call: TRBD2; j_call: TRBJ2-5; v_call: TRBV9; clone_size: NA; cdr3_nt: TGTGCCAGCAGCGTAGACCCTAGCGGGGGGGCCCGGGAGACCCAGTACTTC; cdr3_aa: CASSVDPSGGARETQYF
d_call: NA; j_call: TRBJ2-1; v_call: TRBV19; clone_size: NA; cdr3_nt: TGTGCCAGTAGTCCCTTTTTGCGGATCCGGGAGCAGTTCTTC; cdr3_aa: CASSPFLRIREQFF
d_call: NA; j_call: TRBJ1-6; v_call: TRBV4-1; clone_size: NA; cdr3_nt: TGCGCCAGCAGCCCCCTAGGAGCGGGGGAATGGTCACCCCTCCACTTT; cdr3_aa: CASSPLGAGEWSPLHF
d_call: NA; j_call: TRBJ1-6; v_call: TRBV27; clone_size: NA; cdr3_nt: TGTGCCAGCAGTTATTCAAGGGGGACGAGCTCCTATAATTCACCCCTCCACTTT; cdr3_aa: CASSYSRGTSSYNSPLHF
d_call: NA; j_call: TRBJ2-1; v_call: TRBV4-3; clone_size: NA; cdr3_nt: TGCGCCAGCAGCCAAGTTGTGACTGCGAACAATGAGCAGTTCTTC; cdr3_aa: CASSQVVTANNEQFF
d_call: TRBD1; j_call: TRBJ2-7; v_call: TRBV13; clone_size: NA; cdr3_nt: TGTGCCAGCAGCCACCGGGACAGGGTCTACGAGCAGTACTTC; cdr3_aa: CASSHRDRVYEQYF
d_call: TRBD1; j_call: TRBJ2-7; v_call: TRBV7-9; clone_size: NA; cdr3_nt: TGTGCCACCGAGACCGGGACAGGGGGCTACGAGCAGTACTTC; cdr3_aa: CATETGTGGYEQYF
d_call: TRBD1; j_call: TRBJ1-2; v_call: TRBV29-1; clone_size: NA; cdr3_nt: TGCAGCGTTGACATTGGGGACAGGGGGCATGGCTACACCTTC; cdr3_aa: CSVDIGDRGHGYTF
d_call: TRBD1; j_call: TRBJ2-1; v_call: TRBV29-1; clone_size: NA; cdr3_nt: TGCAGCGTCCCTGTAATAGTAGGGGGCGATGAGCAGTTCTTC; cdr3_aa: CSVPVIVGGDEQFF
d_call: TRBD1; j_call: TRBJ1-6; v_call: TRBV19; clone_size: NA; cdr3_nt: TGTGCCAGTAGGAGACAGGGTCAATCACCCCTCCACTTT; cdr3_aa: CASRRQGQSPLHF
d_call: NA; j_call: TRBJ2-5; v_call: TRBV7-2; clone_size: once; cdr3_nt: TGTGCCAGCAGCTTGGGACTTCAAGAGACCCAGTACTTC; cdr3_aa: CASSLGLQETQYF
d_call: NA; j_call: TRBJ2-2; v_call: TRBV9; clone_size: NA; cdr3_nt: TGTGCCAGCGGACAGCACACCGGGGAGCTGTTTTTT; cdr3_aa: CASGQHTGELFF
d_call: NA; j_call: TRBJ2-7; v_call: TRBV30; clone_size: few; cdr3_nt: TGTGCCTGGAGTGTACCGTCTAGATACGAGCAGTACTTC; cdr3_aa: CAWSVPSRYEQYF
d_call: NA; j_call: TRBJ2-5; v_call: TRBV5-1; clone_size: NA; cdr3_nt: TGCGCCAGCAGCTTGGTTTCGGGGGTAGAGACCCAGTACTTC; cdr3_aa: CASSLVSGVETQYF
d_call: TRBD1; j_call: TRBJ1-2; v_call: TRBV28; clone_size: NA; cdr3_nt: TGTGCCAGCAGTCCTCCAATGGGACAGGGAAGCTACACCTTC; cdr3_aa: CASSPPMGQGSYTF
d_call: TRBD1; j_call: TRBJ2-3; v_call: TRBV7-2; clone_size: once; cdr3_nt: TGTGCCAGCAGTTTAGGGGGCCTGAGCACAGATACGCAGTATTTT; cdr3_aa: CASSLGGLSTDTQYF
d_call: NA; j_call: TRBJ2-1; v_call: TRBV7-8; clone_size: NA; cdr3_nt: TGTGCCAGCAGCTTACTAGCGAGGAGCTCCTACAATGAGCAGTTCTTC; cdr3_aa: CASSLLARSSYNEQFF
d_call: NA; j_call: TRBJ1-4; v_call: TRBV11-2; clone_size: NA; cdr3_nt: TGTGCCAGCAGCTTAGCGGGGTCTAATGAAAAACTGTTTTTT; cdr3_aa: CASSLAGSNEKLFF
d_call: NA; j_call: TRBJ2-7; v_call: TRBV13; clone_size: NA; cdr3_nt: TGTGCCAGCAGCTTAACCGGATCGTTTAGTTTAACAAACAGGGTACTAATTAACGAGCAGTACTTC; cdr3_aa: CASSLTGSFSLTNRVLINEQYF
d_call: NA; j_call: TRBJ2-7; v_call: TRBV7-2; clone_size: NA; cdr3_nt: TGTGCCAGCAGCTTCGGGGGTAGGTACGAGCAGTACTTC; cdr3_aa: CASSFGGRYEQYF
d_call: NA; j_call: TRBJ1-5; v_call: TRBV28; clone_size: NA; cdr3_nt: TGTGCCAGCAGTTTAGAGGGGGGAGGGGGGCGAGGCAATCAGCCCCAGCATTTT; cdr3_aa: CASSLEGGGGRGNQPQHF
d_call: TRBD1; j_call: TRBJ1-1; v_call: TRBV30; clone_size: NA; cdr3_nt: TGTGCCTGGAGTCCACAGGGGTATGAAGCTTTCTTT; cdr3_aa: CAWSPQGYEAFF
d_call: NA; j_call: TRBJ1-6; v_call: TRBV19; clone_size: NA; cdr3_nt: TGTGCCAGTACATCAATGAGCTCCTATAATTCACCCCTCCACTTT; cdr3_aa: CASTSMSSYNSPLHF
d_call: TRBD2; j_call: TRBJ2-2; v_call: TRBV6-2/TRBV6-3; clone_size: NA; cdr3_nt: TGTGCCAGCAGTTCACCCGGGACTAGCGGAAGAAAAGGCACCGGGGAGCTGTTTTTT; cdr3_aa: CASSSPGTSGRKGTGELFF
d_call: NA; j_call: TRBJ2-1; v_call: TRBV5-4; clone_size: NA; cdr3_nt: TGTGCCAGCAGCTTCAGTATCAATGAGCAGTTCTTC; cdr3_aa: CASSFSINEQFF
d_call: NA; j_call: TRBJ2-3; v_call: TRBV3-1/TRBV3-2; clone_size: NA; cdr3_nt: TGTGCCAGCAGCCAGGGGCCTAGCGCAGATACGCAGTATTTT; cdr3_aa: CASSQGPSADTQYF
d_call: TRBD1; j_call: TRBJ2-7; v_call: TRBV28; clone_size: NA; cdr3_nt: TGTGCCAGCAGCCGCACCGGGACAGGGGGCCACGAGCAGTACTTC; cdr3_aa: CASSRTGTGGHEQYF
d_call: NA; j_call: TRBJ1-2; v_call: TRBV29-1; clone_size: NA; cdr3_nt: TGCAGCGTTGAATGGGGGACTTTTTTCCAAGCTAACTATGGCTACACCTTC; cdr3_aa: CSVEWGTFFQANYGYTF
d_call: TRBD2; j_call: TRBJ2-7; v_call: TRBV9; clone_size: NA; cdr3_nt: TGTGCCAGCAGCGTGGGAGCCTCAACTAGCGGGAGAGCGTACGAGCAGTACTTC; cdr3_aa: CASSVGASTSGRAYEQYF
d_call: TRBD2; j_call: TRBJ2-3; v_call: TRBV27; clone_size: NA; cdr3_nt: TGTGCCAGCAGCTCCAGACTAGCGGACAGCACAGATACGCAGTATTTT; cdr3_aa: CASSSRLADSTDTQYF
d_call: TRBD1; j_call: TRBJ2-3; v_call: TRBV2; clone_size: NA; cdr3_nt: TGTGCCAGCAGTGGACAGGGATCAGTTTCAGATACGCAGTATTTT; cdr3_aa: CASSGQGSVSDTQYF
d_call: NA; j_call: TRBJ1-1; v_call: TRBV30; clone_size: once; cdr3_nt: TGTGCCTGGAGTGTACATCGGGGGAGCAATCACCCCCGCGCTGAAGCTTTCTTT; cdr3_aa: CAWSVHRGSNHPRAEAFF
d_call: NA; j_call: TRBJ2-2; v_call: TRBV20-1; clone_size: NA; cdr3_nt: TGCAGTGCTTTTCAGGGTCGGGAGCTGTTTTTT; cdr3_aa: CSAFQGRELFF
d_call: TRBD1; j_call: TRBJ2-7; v_call: TRBV11-2; clone_size: NA; cdr3_nt: TGTGCCAGCAGTCGGGACAGGCCTTACGAGCAGTACTTC; cdr3_aa: CASSRDRPYEQYF
d_call: TRBD2; j_call: TRBJ2-5; v_call: TRBV7-2; clone_size: NA; cdr3_nt: TGTGCCAGCAGCTTAGCGGATCTAGCGGGAGTGAGTGGAGAGACCCAGTACTTC; cdr3_aa: CASSLADLAGVSGETQYF
d_call: NA; j_call: TRBJ1-5; v_call: TRBV19; clone_size: NA; cdr3_nt: TGTGCCAGTAGTATTCGAGTCGGTGGCAATCAGCCCCAGCATTTT; cdr3_aa: CASSIRVGGNQPQHF
d_call: TRBD2; j_call: TRBJ2-7; v_call: TRBV7-7; clone_size: NA; cdr3_nt: TGTGCTAGCAGCATGGGGGTAGCGGGAGCCTACGAGCAGTACTTC; cdr3_aa: CASSMGVAGAYEQYF
d_call: NA; j_call: TRBJ2-2; v_call: TRBV6-5; clone_size: NA; cdr3_nt: TGTGCCAGCAGTTCGCGGGCAGAGAACACCGGGGAGCTGTTTTTT; cdr3_aa: CASSSRAENTGELFF
d_call: NA; j_call: TRBJ1-2; v_call: TRBV11-2; clone_size: NA; cdr3_nt: TGTGCCAGCAGCCCAATGTCGGTCCGGGATGGCTACACCTTC; cdr3_aa: CASSPMSVRDGYTF
d_call: TRBD1; j_call: TRBJ1-2; v_call: TRBV5-6; clone_size: NA; cdr3_nt: TGTGCCAGCAGCCTTGGACAGGGGCATGGCTACACCTTC; cdr3_aa: CASSLGQGHGYTF
d_call: NA; j_call: TRBJ2-5; v_call: TRBV11-2; clone_size: NA; cdr3_nt: TGTGCCAGCAGCTTAGATTTGACTCGAGAGACCCAGTACTTC; cdr3_aa: CASSLDLTRETQYF
d_call: NA; j_call: TRBJ1-4; v_call: TRBV5-1; clone_size: few; cdr3_nt: TGCGCCAGCAGCCAAGGACACTCAACTAATGAAAAACTGTTTTTT; cdr3_aa: CASSQGHSTNEKLFF
d_call: TRBD2; j_call: TRBJ2-1; v_call: TRBV5-1; clone_size: NA; cdr3_nt: TGCGCCAGCAGCTATCTAGCGGGAGATCATGAGCAGTTCTTC; cdr3_aa: CASSYLAGDHEQFF
d_call: TRBD2; j_call: TRBJ2-1; v_call: TRBV11-3; clone_size: NA; cdr3_nt: TGTGCCAGCAGTCGAGCGGGGCTGAACAATGAGCAGTTCTTC; cdr3_aa: CASSRAGLNNEQFF
d_call: NA; j_call: TRBJ1-1; v_call: TRBV19; clone_size: few; cdr3_nt: TGTGCCAGTCTGGGACTGGGTGCCACTGAAGCTTTCTTT; cdr3_aa: CASLGLGATEAFF
d_call: TRBD2; j_call: TRBJ2-3; v_call: TRBV6-6; clone_size: once; cdr3_nt: TGTGCCAGCAGTTACTGGGCTAGCGGCCTCAGGGATACGCAGTATTTT; cdr3_aa: CASSYWASGLRDTQYF
d_call: NA; j_call: TRBJ2-7; v_call: TRBV20-1; clone_size: NA; cdr3_nt: TGCAGTGCCACCTCAGGGCACGAGCAGTACTTC; cdr3_aa: CSATSGHEQYF
d_call: NA; j_call: TRBJ2-5; v_call: TRBV7-9; clone_size: NA; cdr3_nt: TGTGCCAGCAGCTTCGACCCCAGGGAAGAGACCCAGTACTTC; cdr3_aa: CASSFDPREETQYF
d_call: NA; j_call: TRBJ2-2; v_call: TRBV28; clone_size: NA; cdr3_nt: TGTGCCAGCAGTTTGTCGTGGAACACCGGGGAGCTGTTTTTT; cdr3_aa: CASSLSWNTGELFF
d_call: TRBD2; j_call: TRBJ2-1; v_call: TRBV7-2; clone_size: NA; cdr3_nt: TGTGCCAGCAGCCCCCCCCGGTGGGCTAGCGGGAACTACAATGAGCAGTTCTTC; cdr3_aa: CASSPPRWASGNYNEQFF
d_call: TRBD1; j_call: TRBJ2-7; v_call: TRBV18; clone_size: few; cdr3_nt: TGTGCCAGCTCACCTAGGGGGCAGGGCCACGAGCAGTACTTC; cdr3_aa: CASSPRGQGHEQYF
d_call: TRBD1; j_call: TRBJ1-5; v_call: TRBV2; clone_size: few; cdr3_nt: TGTGCCAGCAGTCGGGACAGGGGGGATTGGCAGCCCCAGCATTTT; cdr3_aa: CASSRDRGDWQPQHF